This paragraph covers one T cell receptor beta chain sequence. The sample originates from a study of blood T cell repertoires in COVID-19. Using immunoSEQ multiplex PCR, the repertoire was profiled, and TCRdb retains in-frame clones only, with some absent. Of about 180,000 clones in the sample, around 88% were seen once. The CDR3 has 13 residues. The V and J ends lost 0 bases and 3 bases respectively, with 7 bases between them. The germline V gene encodes CDR1 SGHDT and CDR2 YYEEEE. J is TRBJ2-7 and V is TRBV5-6; possibly TRBD1 for D (5 bases). Sequencing input: PBMCs or T cells enriched from blood (not recorded which). This TCR was recovered from a woman aged 30 to 39 who had recovered from COVID-19. As DNA, the CDR3 is TGTGCCAGCAGCTTGGGACAGATCTACGAGCAGTACTTC. As protein: CASSLGQIYEQYF.